The 18 T cell receptor beta chains in this list originate from one sample, sequenced in a study of T cells in localized non-small cell lung cancer. Produced via immunoSEQ multiplex PCR; TCRdb's table is partial and in-frame only. The profile covers under 50,000 clones, with 80% to 85% appearing a single time and over 15% taken by the ten largest. The specimen was peripheral blood mononuclear cells, collected before any cancer treatment. The source is a man aged 35-75 years with stage III lung adenocarcinoma.

This rearrangement joins TRBV5-4 to TRBJ2-1; weak D call: TRBD1 (7 bases). This CDR3 region has 15 residues. Trimming shortened V by 4 bases and J by 2 bases, and 13 bases separated the two germline ends. Germline V gene lookup returns CDR1 SGHNT and CDR2 YYREEE (reference sequence). The CDR3 protein is CASSAGGQTYNEQFF. The CDR3 DNA is TGTGCCAGCAGCGCCGGGGGACAGACCTACAATGAGCAGTTCTTC.

This chain links TRBV27 with TRBJ1-5, with TRBD1 matching over 9 bases. From germline, CDR1 is MNHEY and CDR2 SMNVEV (reference sequence). This CDR3 is 15 amino acids long. Germline trimming cut 3 bases from V and 3 bases from J; bases unmatched to any gene: 3. The CDR3 reads CASSLGTGLNQPQHF. CDR3 DNA sequence: TGTGCCAGCAGTTTGGGGACAGGGCTCAATCAGCCCCAGCATTTT.

The CDR3 spells CAWSWGTDNSPLHF. In DNA form, the CDR3 reads TGTGCCTGGAGTTGGGGGACTGATAATTCACCCCTCCACTTT. The J gene is TRBJ1-6, the V gene TRBV30; TRBD1 might be the D (5 bases). The germline V and J ends were trimmed by 2 bases and 5 bases, with 10 bases remaining between them. Germline lookup yields CDR1 GTSNPN and CDR2 SVGIG (reference sequence). The CDR3 consists of 14 residues.

The rearrangement uses TRBV10-3 and TRBJ2-2, with D possibly TRBD1 on 6 matching bases. The ends were cut back, 0 bases at V and 6 bases at J, with 11 bases in the middle. In germline, CDR1 is ENHRY, CDR2 SYGVKD. The length of the CDR3 is 15 residues. CDR3: CAISESHREPGELFF. The CDR3 bases are TGTGCCATCAGTGAGTCGCACAGGGAGCCCGGGGAGCTGTTTTTT.

This chain links TRBV4-1 with TRBJ2-1; 7 nucleotides align to TRBD2. Germline V CDR1 and CDR2: MGHRA, YSYEKL. The J segment lost 4 bases and the V segment lost 6 bases, leaving 12 bases of the junction unmatched. The CDR3 spans 16 residues. The CDR3 bases are TGCGCCAGCAGAGACGAATCTGGCGGGGGATACAATGAGCAGTTCTTC. Protein product: CASRDESGGGYNEQFF.

This clone was counted between two and nine times. The chain has TRBV4-1 and TRBJ2-5; 10 bases fit TRBD1. The CDR3 is 15 residues long. V shed 4 bases, J shed 4 bases, and the junction held 6 bases outside the gene matches. Germline loops: CDR1 MGHRA, CDR2 YSYEKL. The CDR3 DNA sequence: TGCGCCAGCAGCCTGACAGGGGGCTCGGGAGAGACCCAGTACTTC. It is translated as CASSLTGGSGETQYF.

The gene calls are TRBV6-6 and TRBJ2-7; 7 bases map to TRBD2. Per germline, CDR1 MNHNY and CDR2 SVGAGI (reference sequence). The CDR3 extends over 11 amino acids. V lost 2 bases, J lost 13 bases, and 5 bases stayed unmatched. Here the CDR3 DNA reads TGTGCCAGCAGTTACCGGACTAGATCATACTTC. Encoded protein: CASSYRTRSYF.

This clone was counted only a few times. The rearrangement links TRBV18 to TRBJ2-1, with TRBD2 as a possible D gene (5 bases). The length of the CDR3 is 16 residues. V lost 6 bases and J 0 bases, leaving 15 bases between the germline ends. The germline V gene has CDR1 KGHSH and CDR2 LQKENI. The CDR3 nucleotides are TGTGCCAGCTCGGAGCAGACGGGGAGCTCCTACAATGAGCAGTTCTTC. Translating gives CASSEQTGSSYNEQFF.

The CDR3 region has the DNA TGTGCCAGCTCACCACGGCGGGGGGGCGGAGATACGCAGTATTTT. It yields the protein CASSPRRGGGDTQYF. V is TRBV18 and J is TRBJ2-3; TRBD2 matches at 9 bases. J was trimmed by 5 bases and V by 1 base; bases with no gene match: 4. The CDR3 loop spans 15 amino acids. From germline, CDR1 is KGHSH and CDR2 LQKENI.

This chain uses TRBV7-7 with TRBJ2-6, with 7 bases aligning to TRBD1. CDR1 and CDR2 (germline): SSHAT, FNYEAQ (reference sequence). The CDR3 loop spans 16 amino acids. Trimming at V came to 3 bases and at J to 1 base, leaving 3 bases not matched to a gene. The DNA for the CDR3 is TGTGCCAGCAGCTTGATGGACAGGTCTGGGGCCAACGTCCTGACTTTC. Amino acid sequence: CASSLMDRSGANVLTF.

This clone showed up just a few times. The CDR3 is CASSPDRGPGTQYF. CDR3 DNA: TGTGCCAGCAGCCCGGACAGGGGCCCCGGGACCCAGTACTTC. The V call is TRBV5-8, the J call TRBJ2-5; 9 nucleotides match TRBD1. Germline loops: CDR1 SGHTS, CDR2 YDEGEE. The CDR3 is 14 amino acids. V trimming: 4 bases; J trimming: 7 bases; junction bases outside the gene matches: 8.

The CDR3 spells CASSYGVENTEAFF. The CDR3 nucleotides read TGTGCCAGCAGTTACGGGGTCGAGAACACTGAAGCTTTCTTT. The chain uses TRBV6-5 and TRBJ1-1; D call uncertain. V lost 2 bases to trimming and J lost 1 base, with 8 bases between them. This CDR3 is built from 14 residues. CDR1 is MNHEY, CDR2 SVGAGI, per germline.

The rearrangement joins TRBV5-1 to TRBJ1-6; 7 bases align to TRBD1. Germline values: CDR1 SGHRS, CDR2 YFSETQ. The CDR3 is made up of 14 amino acids. Unmatched junction bases numbered 1, after V lost 0 bases and J lost 7 bases. The CDR3 loop reads CASSLDRGNSPLHF. The DNA for the CDR3 is TGCGCCAGCAGCTTGGACAGGGGCAATTCACCCCTCCACTTT.

V gene TRBV15 combines with J gene TRBJ2-2; D tentatively fits TRBD1 or TRBD2 (6 bases each). This CDR3 is 15 amino acids long. Trimming cost V 0 bases and J 7 bases, with 12 bases left between them. Germline CDR1 is LNHNV and CDR2 is YYDKDF (reference sequence). CDR3 region: CATSREVGGSGELFF. The CDR3 DNA reads as TGTGCCACCAGCAGAGAAGTGGGGGGCAGCGGGGAGCTGTTTTTT.

The rearrangement joins TRBV19 to TRBJ2-7; a weak D match, TRBD2 (6 bases). Trimming took 3 bases from V and 5 from J, leaving 17 bases between them. In germline, CDR1 is LNHDA, CDR2 SQIVND (reference sequence). The length of the CDR3 is 15 residues. CDR3 nucleotides: TGTGCCAGTAGTATCACCGGTTCCGGGAGCGACGAGCAGTACTTC. Translating gives CASSITGSGSDEQYF. The variable domain in full, completed from reference TRBV19 and TRBJ2-7, reads DGGITQSPKYLFRKEGQNVTLSCEQNLNHDAMYWYRQDPGQGLRLIYYSQIVNDFQKGDIAEGYSVSREKKESFPLTVTSAQKNPTAFYLCASSITGSGSDEQYFGPGTRLTVT.

This chain links TRBV30 with TRBJ2-5; no clear D gene. Germline-derived CDR1 and CDR2 are GTSNPN and SVGIG (reference sequence). The ends were cut back, 2 bases at V and 0 bases at J, with 4 bases in the middle. CDR3 length: 12 residues. DNA for the CDR3: TGTGCCTGGAGTTATTACCAAGAGACCCAGTACTTC. Translated, it gives CAWSYYQETQYF.

CDR3 sequence reads: CASSRTTPNTEAFF. The CDR3 DNA reads as TGTGCCAGCAGCCGAACCACCCCAAACACTGAAGCTTTCTTT. The chain joins TRBV7-2 to TRBJ1-1; D uncertain. Germline V gives CDR1 SGHTA, CDR2 FQGNSA. Trimming removed 5 bases from V and 2 bases from J, with 12 bases in between. This CDR3 has 14 amino acids.

The J gene is TRBJ2-3, the V gene TRBV27; D unresolved. V gave up 4 bases and J gave up 1 base, with 18 bases separating them. Germline V gene lookup returns CDR1 MNHEY and CDR2 SMNVEV (reference sequence). The CDR3 sequence is 17 residues long. The CDR3 nucleotides read TGTGCCAGCAGTTCCACCGAGAGCACCACGCGCACAGATACGCAGTATTTT. Its translation is CASSSTESTTRTDTQYF.